This TCR beta chain stems from a study of T cells after yellow fever vaccination. Study-wide background: SMART-Seq v4 Ultra Low Input prepared libraries from low-cell fractions.

The CDR3 runs to 17 residues. CDR1 SNHLY and CDR2 FYNNEI come from the germline V gene. V lost 7 bases to trimming and J lost 4 bases, with 23 bases between them. This clonotype occurred many times. Each CDR3 protein gets one entry after TCRdb re-called the 5' RACE reads with MiXCR. The table lists some 120,000 distinct CDR3 sequences, 7.4% of them singletons. This clonotype was sampled from a man aged 18-30 years who received the YFV17D yellow fever vaccine. Source: CD4+ T cells sorted from PBMCs, taken 10 to 11 days after the first yellow fever vaccination. The chain combines TRBV2 with TRBJ2-4, with D maybe TRBD2 (5 bases). DNA for the CDR3: TGTGCCAGCACCTATATGGCTTGGGCATCGGGGAAAAACATTCAGTACTTC. Protein sequence: CASTYMAWASGKNIQYF.